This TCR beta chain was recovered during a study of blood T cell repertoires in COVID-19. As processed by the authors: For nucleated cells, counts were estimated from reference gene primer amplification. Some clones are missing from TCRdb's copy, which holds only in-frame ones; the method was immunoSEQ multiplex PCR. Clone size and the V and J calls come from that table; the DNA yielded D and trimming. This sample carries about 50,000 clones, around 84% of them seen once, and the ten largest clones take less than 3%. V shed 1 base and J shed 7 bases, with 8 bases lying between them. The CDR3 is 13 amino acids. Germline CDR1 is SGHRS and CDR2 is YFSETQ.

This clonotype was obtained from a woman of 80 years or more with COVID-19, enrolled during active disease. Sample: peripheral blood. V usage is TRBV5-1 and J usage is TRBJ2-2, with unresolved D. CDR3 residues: CASSLSPGGELFF. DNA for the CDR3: TGCGCCAGCAGCTTGTCCCCAGGCGGGGAGCTGTTTTTT. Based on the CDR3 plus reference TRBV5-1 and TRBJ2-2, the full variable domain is KAGVTQTPRYLIKTRGQQVTLSCSPISGHRSVSWYQQTPGQGLQFLFEYFSETQRNKGNFPGRFSGRQFSNSRSEMNVSTLELGDSALYLCASSLSPGGELFFGEGSRLTVL.